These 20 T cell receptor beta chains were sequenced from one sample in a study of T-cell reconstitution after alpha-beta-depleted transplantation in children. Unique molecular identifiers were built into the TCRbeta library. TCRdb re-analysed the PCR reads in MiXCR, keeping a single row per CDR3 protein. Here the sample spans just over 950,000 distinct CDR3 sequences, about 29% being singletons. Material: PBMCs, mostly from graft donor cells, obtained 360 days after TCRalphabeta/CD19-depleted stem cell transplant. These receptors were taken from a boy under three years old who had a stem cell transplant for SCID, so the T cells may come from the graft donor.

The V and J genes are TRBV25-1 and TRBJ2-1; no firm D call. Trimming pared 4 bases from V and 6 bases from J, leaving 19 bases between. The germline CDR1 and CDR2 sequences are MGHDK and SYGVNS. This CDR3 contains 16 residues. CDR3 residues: CASSGLHSQTGNEQFF. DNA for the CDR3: TGTGCCAGCAGTGGTTTGCACTCGCAAACTGGCAATGAGCAGTTCTTC.

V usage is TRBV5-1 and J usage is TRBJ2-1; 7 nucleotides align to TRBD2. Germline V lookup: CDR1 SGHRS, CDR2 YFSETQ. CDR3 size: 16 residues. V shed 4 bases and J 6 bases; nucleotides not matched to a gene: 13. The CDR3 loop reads CASSPLLGPGGNEQFF. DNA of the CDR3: TGCGCCAGCAGCCCCCTACTGGGCCCGGGGGGCAATGAGCAGTTCTTC.

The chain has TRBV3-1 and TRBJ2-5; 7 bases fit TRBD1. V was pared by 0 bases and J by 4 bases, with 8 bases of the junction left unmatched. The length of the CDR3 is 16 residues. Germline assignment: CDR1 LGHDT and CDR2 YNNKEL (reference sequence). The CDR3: CASSQETGMAGETQYF. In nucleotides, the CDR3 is TGTGCCAGCAGCCAAGAGACAGGGATGGCAGGAGAGACCCAGTACTTC.

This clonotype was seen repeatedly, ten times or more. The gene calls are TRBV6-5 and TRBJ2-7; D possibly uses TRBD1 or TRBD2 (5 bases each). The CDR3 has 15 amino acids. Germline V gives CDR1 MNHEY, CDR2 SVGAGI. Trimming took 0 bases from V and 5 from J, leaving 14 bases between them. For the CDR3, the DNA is TGTGCCAGCAGTTACTCGAGCTGGGGACCTGACGAGCAGTACTTC. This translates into CASSYSSWGPDEQYF.

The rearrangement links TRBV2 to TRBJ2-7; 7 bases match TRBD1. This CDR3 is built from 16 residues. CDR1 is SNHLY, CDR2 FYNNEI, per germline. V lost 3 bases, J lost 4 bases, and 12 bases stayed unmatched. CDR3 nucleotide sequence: TGTGCCAGCAGTGACCCTGTAGACAGGGTTAGGTACGAGCAGTACTTC. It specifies CASSDPVDRVRYEQYF.

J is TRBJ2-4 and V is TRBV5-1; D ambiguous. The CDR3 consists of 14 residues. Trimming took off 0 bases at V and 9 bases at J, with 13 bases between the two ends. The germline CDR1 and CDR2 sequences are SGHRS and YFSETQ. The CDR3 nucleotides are TGCGCCAGCAGCTTGGATCCCCAGGTGGGCATTCAGTACTTC. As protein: CASSLDPQVGIQYF.

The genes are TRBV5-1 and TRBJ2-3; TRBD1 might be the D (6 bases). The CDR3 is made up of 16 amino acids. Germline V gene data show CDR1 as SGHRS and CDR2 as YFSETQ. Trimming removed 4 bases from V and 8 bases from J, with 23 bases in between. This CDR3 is CASSPDLLRGSGTQYF. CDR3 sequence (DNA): TGCGCCAGCAGCCCGGACCTTTTGAGGGGGAGTGGTACGCAGTATTTT.

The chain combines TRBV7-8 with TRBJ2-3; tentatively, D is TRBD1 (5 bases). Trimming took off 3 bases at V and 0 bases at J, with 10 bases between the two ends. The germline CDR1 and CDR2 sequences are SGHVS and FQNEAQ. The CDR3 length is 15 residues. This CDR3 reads CASSFDQGSTDTQYF. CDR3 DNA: TGTGCCAGCAGCTTCGACCAGGGCAGCACAGATACGCAGTATTTT.

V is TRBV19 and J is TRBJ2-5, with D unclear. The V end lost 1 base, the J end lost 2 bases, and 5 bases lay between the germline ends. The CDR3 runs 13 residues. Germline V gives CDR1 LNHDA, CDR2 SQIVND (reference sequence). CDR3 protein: CASSIGLQETQYF. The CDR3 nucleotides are TGTGCCAGTAGTATAGGCTTACAAGAGACCCAGTACTTC. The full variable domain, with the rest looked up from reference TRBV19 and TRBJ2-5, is DGGITQSPKYLFRKEGQNVTLSCEQNLNHDAMYWYRQDPGQGLRLIYYSQIVNDFQKGDIAEGYSVSREKKESFPLTVTSAQKNPTAFYLCASSIGLQETQYFGPGTRLLVL.

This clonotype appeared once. The CDR3 reads CASSLEFSGVYEQYF. CDR3 coding DNA: TGTGCCAGCAGCTTAGAATTTTCAGGAGTCTACGAGCAGTACTTC. The chain recombines TRBV7-8 with TRBJ2-7; D remains ambiguous. V lost 1 base to trimming and J lost 3 bases, with 13 bases between them. The length of the CDR3 is 15 residues. From germline, CDR1 is SGHVS and CDR2 FQNEAQ.

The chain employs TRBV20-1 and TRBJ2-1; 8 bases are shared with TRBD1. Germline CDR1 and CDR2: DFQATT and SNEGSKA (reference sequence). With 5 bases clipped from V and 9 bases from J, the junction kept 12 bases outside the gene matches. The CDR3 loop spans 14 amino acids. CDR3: CSALHGQGRGEQFF. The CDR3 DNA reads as TGCAGTGCTCTACACGGACAGGGCCGGGGTGAGCAGTTCTTC.

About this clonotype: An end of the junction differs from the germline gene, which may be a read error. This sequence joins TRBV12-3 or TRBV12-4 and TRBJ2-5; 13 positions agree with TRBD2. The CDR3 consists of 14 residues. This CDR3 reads CASSFWTSGGREHF. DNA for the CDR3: TGTGCCAGCAGTTTTTGGACTAGCGGGGGCCGGGAGCACTTC.

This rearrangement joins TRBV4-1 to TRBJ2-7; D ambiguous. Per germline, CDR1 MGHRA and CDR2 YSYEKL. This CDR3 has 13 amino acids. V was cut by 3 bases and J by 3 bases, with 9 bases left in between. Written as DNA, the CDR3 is TGCGCCAGCAGCCACGCCGGGCTCTACGAGCAGTACTTC. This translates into CASSHAGLYEQYF.

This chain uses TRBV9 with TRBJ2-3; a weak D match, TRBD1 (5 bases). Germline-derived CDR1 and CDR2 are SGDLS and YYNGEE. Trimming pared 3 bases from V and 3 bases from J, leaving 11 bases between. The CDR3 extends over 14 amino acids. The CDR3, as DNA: TGTGCCAGCAGCGCCGGAAGGACAACAGATACGCAGTATTTT. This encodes CASSAGRTTDTQYF.

The CDR3 protein is CASSSAVQNTEAFF. CDR3 nucleotide sequence: TGCGCCAGCAGCTCCGCGGTCCAGAACACTGAAGCTTTCTTT. The chain links TRBV5-1 to TRBJ1-1; D is unclear. The CDR3 runs 14 residues. Germline V gene data show CDR1 as SGHRS and CDR2 as YFSETQ. V was clipped by 3 bases and J by 1 base, with 10 bases between them.

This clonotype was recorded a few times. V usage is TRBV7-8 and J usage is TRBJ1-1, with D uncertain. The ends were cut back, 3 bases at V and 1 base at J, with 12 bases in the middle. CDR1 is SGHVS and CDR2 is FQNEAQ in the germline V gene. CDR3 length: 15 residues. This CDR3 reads CASSLVSPGNTEAFF. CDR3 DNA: TGTGCCAGCAGCTTGGTATCTCCAGGGAACACTGAAGCTTTCTTT. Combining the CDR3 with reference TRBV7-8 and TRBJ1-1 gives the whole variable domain GAGVSQSPRYKVAKRGQDVALRCDPISGHVSLFWYQQALGQGPEFLTYFQNEAQLDKSGLPSDRFFAERPEGSVSTLKIQRTQQEDSAVYLCASSLVSPGNTEAFFGQGTRLTVV.

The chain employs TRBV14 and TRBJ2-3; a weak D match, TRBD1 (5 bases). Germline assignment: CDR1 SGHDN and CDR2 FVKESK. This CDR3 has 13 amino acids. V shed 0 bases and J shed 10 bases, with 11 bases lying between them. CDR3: CASSQDLGDPQYF. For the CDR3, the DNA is TGTGCCAGCAGCCAAGATCTAGGGGATCCGCAGTATTTT.

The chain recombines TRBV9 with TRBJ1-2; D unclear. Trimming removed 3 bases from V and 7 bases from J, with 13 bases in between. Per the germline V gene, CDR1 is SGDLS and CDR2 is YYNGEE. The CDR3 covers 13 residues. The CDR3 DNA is TGTGCCAGCAGCGCCTTTCCGGCGGGTGGCTACACCTTC. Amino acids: CASSAFPAGGYTF. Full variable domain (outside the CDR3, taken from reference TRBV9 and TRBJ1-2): DSGVTQTPKHLITATGQRVTLRCSPRSGDLSVYWYQQSLDQGLQFLIQYYNGEERAKGNILERFSAQQFPDLHSELNLSSLELGDSALYFCASSAFPAGGYTFGSGTRLTVV.

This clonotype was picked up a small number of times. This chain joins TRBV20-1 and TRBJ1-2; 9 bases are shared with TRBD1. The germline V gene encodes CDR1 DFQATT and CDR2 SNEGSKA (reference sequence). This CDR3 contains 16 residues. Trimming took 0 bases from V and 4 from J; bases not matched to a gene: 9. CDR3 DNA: TGCAGTGCTAGAGATCTCGGGGACAGGGTTCTCTATGGCTACACCTTC. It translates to CSARDLGDRVLYGYTF.

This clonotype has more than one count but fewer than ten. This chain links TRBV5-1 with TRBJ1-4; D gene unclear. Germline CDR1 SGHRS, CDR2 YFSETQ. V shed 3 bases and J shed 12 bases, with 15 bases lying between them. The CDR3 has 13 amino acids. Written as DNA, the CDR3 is TGCGCCAGCAGCTATCCCTTCGGCGGGGAACTGTTTTTT. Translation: CASSYPFGGELFF.